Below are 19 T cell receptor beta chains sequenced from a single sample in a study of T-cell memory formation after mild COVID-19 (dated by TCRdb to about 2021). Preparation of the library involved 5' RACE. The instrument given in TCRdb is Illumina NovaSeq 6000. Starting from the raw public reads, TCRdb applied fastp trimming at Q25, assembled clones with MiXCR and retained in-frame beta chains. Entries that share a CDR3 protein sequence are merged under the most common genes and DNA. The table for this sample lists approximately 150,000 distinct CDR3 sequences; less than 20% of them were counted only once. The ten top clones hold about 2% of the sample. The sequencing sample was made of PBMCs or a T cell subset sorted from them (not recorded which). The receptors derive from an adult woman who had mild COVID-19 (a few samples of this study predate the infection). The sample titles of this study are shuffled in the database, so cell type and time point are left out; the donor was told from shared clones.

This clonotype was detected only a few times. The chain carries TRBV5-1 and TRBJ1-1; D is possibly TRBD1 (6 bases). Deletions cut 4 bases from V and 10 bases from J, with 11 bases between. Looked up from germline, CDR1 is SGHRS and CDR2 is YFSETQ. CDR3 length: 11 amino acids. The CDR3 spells CASSRTERAFF. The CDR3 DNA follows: TGCGCCAGCAGCAGGACAGAGAGAGCTTTCTTT.

The CDR3 here is CASSSTGQGASPLHF. In DNA form, the CDR3 reads TGTGCCAGCAGTTCCACGGGGCAGGGGGCATCACCCCTCCACTTT. The V call is TRBV25-1, the J call TRBJ1-6, with 8 bases aligning to TRBD1. V was clipped by 5 bases and J by 10 bases; unmatched bases: 10. Germline CDR1 MGHDK, CDR2 SYGVNS. The CDR3 loop spans 15 amino acids.

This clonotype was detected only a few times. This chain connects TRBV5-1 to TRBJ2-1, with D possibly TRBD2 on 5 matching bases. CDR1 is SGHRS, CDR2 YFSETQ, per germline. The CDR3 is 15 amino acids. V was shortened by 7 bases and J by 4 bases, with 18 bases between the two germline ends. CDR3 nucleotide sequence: TGCGCCAGCGCCCCGGGAACTCGACCTTACAATGAGCAGTTCTTC. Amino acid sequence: CASAPGTRPYNEQFF.

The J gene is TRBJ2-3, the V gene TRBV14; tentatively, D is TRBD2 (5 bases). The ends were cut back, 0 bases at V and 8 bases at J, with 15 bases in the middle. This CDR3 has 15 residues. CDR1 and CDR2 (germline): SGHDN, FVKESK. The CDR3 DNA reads TGTGCCAGCAGCCAAGAGCGGACTCCAATGGGTACGCAGTATTTT. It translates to CASSQERTPMGTQYF.

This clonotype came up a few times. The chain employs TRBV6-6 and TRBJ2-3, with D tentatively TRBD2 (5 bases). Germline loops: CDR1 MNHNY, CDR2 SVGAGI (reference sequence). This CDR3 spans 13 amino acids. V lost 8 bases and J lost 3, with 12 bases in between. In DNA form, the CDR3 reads TGTGCCAGCGGCACTAGGTCTACAGATACGCAGTATTTT. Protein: CASGTRSTDTQYF.

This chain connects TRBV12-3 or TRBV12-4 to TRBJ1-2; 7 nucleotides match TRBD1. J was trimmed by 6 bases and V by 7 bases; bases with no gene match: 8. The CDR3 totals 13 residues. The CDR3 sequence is CASTRQGKDGYTF. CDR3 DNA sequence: TGTGCCAGCACCAGACAGGGAAAGGATGGCTACACCTTC.

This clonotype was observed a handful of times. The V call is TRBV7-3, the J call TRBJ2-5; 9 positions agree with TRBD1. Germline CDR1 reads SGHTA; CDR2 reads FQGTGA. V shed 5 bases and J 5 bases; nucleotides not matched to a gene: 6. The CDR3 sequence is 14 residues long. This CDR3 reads CASSLTGGRETQYF. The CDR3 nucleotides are TGTGCCAGCAGCCTTACAGGGGGCCGCGAGACCCAGTACTTC. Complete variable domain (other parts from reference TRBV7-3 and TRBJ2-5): GAGVSQTPSNKVTEKGKYVELRCDPISGHTALYWYRQSLGQGPEFLIYFQGTGAADDSGLPNDRFFAVRPEGSVSTLKIQRTERGDSAVYLCASSLTGGRETQYFGPGTRLLVL.

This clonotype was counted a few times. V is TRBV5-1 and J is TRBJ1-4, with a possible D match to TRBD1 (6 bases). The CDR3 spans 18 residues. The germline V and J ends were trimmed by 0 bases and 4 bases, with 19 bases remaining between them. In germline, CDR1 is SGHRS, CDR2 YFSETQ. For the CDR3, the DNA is TGCGCCAGCAGCTTGGGTTCGGGGGCAAAAATTCTTAATGAAAAACTGTTTTTT. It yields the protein CASSLGSGAKILNEKLFF.

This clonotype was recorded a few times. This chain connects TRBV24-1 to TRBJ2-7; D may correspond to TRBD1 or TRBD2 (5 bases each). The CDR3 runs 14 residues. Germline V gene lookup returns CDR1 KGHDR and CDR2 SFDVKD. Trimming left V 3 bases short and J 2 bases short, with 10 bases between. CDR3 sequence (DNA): TGTGCCACCAGTGATGCAGGGAGACCCTACGAGCAGTACTTC. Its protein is CATSDAGRPYEQYF.

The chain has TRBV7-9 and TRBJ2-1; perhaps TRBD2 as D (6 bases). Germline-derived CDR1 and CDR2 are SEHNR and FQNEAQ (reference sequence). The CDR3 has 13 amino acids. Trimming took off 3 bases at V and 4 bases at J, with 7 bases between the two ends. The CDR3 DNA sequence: TGTGCCAGCAGCTTGACTAGTTACAATGAGCAGTTCTTC. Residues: CASSLTSYNEQFF.

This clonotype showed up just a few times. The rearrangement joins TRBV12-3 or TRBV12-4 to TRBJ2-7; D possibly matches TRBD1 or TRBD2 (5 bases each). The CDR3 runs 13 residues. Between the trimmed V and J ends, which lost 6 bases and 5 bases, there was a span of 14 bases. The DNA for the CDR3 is TGTGCCAGCAGGGAGTCCGGGACCCACGAGCAGTACTTC. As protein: CASRESGTHEQYF.

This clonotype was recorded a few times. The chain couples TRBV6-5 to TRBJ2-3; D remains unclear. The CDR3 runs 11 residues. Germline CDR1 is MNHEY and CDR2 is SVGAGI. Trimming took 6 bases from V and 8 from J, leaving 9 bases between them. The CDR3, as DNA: TGTGCCAGCAGGGACGGTGGTACGCAGTATTTT. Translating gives CASRDGGTQYF.

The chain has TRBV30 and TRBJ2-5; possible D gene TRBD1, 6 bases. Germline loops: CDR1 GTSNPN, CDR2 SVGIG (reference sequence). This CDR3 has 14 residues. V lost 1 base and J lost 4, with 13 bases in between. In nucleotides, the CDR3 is TGTGCCTGGAGTGGGGACAACCGGGGAGAGACCCAGTACTTC. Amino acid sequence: CAWSGDNRGETQYF.

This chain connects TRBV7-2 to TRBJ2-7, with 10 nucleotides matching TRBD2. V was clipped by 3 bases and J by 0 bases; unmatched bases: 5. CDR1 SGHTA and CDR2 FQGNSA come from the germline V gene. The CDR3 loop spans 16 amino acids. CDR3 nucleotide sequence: TGTGCCAGCAGCTTGTTAATAGCGGGAGGCTCCTACGAGCAGTACTTC. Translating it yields CASSLLIAGGSYEQYF.

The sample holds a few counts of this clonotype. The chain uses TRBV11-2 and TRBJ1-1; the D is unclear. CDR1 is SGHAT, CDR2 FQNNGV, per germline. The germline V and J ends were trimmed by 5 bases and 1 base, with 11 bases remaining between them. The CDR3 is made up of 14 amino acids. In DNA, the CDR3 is TGTGCCAGCAGCCGACCAACCCGGAACACTGAAGCTTTCTTT. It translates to CASSRPTRNTEAFF.

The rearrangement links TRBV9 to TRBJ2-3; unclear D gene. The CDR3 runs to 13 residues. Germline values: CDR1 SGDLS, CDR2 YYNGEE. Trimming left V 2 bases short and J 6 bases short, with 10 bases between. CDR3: CASSVDWWDTQYF. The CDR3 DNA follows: TGTGCCAGCAGCGTCGACTGGTGGGATACGCAGTATTTT.

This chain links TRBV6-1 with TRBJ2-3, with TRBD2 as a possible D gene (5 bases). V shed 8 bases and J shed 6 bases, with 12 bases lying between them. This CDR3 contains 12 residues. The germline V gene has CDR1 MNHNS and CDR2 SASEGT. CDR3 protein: CASDSGVDTQYF. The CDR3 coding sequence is TGTGCCAGCGACTCCGGGGTTGATACGCAGTATTTT.

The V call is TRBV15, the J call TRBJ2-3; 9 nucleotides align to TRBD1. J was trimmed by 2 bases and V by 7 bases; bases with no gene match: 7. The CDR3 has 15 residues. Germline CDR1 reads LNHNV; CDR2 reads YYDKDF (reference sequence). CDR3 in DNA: TGTGCCACCAACCTACAGGGGGCTGCCACAGATACGCAGTATTTT. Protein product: CATNLQGAATDTQYF.

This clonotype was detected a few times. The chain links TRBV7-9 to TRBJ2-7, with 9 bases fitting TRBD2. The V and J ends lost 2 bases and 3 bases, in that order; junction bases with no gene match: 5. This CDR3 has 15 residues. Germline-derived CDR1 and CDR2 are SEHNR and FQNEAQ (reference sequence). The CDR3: CASSLPTSGFYEQYF. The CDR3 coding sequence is TGTGCCAGCAGCTTACCGACTAGCGGATTCTACGAGCAGTACTTC.